This T cell receptor (beta chain) appears in the sequencing data of a study of monozygotic twins with inflammatory bowel disease. TCRdb reprocessed the 5' RACE reads; each CDR3 protein has one entry and no DNA is given. The clone table shows approximately 420,000 distinct CDR3 sequences, with the ten largest holding around 2.5%. The CDR3 runs 13 residues. From germline, CDR1 is MNHNY and CDR2 SVGAGI (reference sequence). The chain has TRBV6-6 and TRBJ2-2; the TRBD1 assignment by TCRdb is unverifiable without DNA. This clonotype was obtained from a human donor with ulcerative colitis or Crohn's disease, or a healthy co-twin of an affected twin (not recorded which). Sample: blood. CDR3 loop: CASSQIGRGELFF.